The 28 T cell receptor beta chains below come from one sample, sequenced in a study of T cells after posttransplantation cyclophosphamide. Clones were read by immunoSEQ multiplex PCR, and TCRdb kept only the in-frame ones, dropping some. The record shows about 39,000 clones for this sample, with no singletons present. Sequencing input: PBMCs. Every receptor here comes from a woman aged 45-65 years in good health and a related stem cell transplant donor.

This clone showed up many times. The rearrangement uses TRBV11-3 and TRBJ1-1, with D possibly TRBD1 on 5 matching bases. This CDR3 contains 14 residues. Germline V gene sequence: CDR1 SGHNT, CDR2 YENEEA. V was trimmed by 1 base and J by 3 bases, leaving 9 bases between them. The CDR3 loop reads CASSLAGRYTEAFF. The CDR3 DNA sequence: TGTGCCAGCAGCTTAGCAGGGAGGTACACTGAAGCTTTCTTT.

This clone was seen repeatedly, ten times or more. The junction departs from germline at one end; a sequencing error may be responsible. The CDR3 region has the DNA TGTGCCAGCAGTCCCGTCCAGGGGAACGCTGAAGCTTTCTTT. Protein sequence: CASSPVQGNAEAFF. The chain employs TRBV27 and TRBJ1-1, with D possibly being TRBD1 (6 bases). CDR3 length equals 14 residues. Germline CDR1 reads MNHEY; CDR2 reads SMNVEV (reference sequence).

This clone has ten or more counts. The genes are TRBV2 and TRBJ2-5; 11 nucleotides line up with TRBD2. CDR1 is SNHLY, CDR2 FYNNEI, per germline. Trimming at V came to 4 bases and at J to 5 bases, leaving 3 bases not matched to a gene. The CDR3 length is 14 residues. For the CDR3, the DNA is TGTGCCAGCAGTGGACTAGCGGGGTATGAGACCCAGTACTTC. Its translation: CASSGLAGYETQYF.

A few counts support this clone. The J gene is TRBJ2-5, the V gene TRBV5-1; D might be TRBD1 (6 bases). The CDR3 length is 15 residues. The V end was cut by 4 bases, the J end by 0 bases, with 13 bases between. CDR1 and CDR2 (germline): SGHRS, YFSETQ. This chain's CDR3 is CASSNFGQNQETQYF. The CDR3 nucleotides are TGCGCCAGCAGCAACTTCGGACAGAACCAAGAGACCCAGTACTTC.

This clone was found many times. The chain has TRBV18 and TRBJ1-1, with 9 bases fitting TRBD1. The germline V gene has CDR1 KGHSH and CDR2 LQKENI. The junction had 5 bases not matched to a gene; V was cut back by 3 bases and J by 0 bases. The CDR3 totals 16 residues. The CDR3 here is CASSPSTGGMNTEAFF. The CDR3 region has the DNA TGTGCCAGCTCACCGTCGACAGGGGGAATGAACACTGAAGCTTTCTTT.

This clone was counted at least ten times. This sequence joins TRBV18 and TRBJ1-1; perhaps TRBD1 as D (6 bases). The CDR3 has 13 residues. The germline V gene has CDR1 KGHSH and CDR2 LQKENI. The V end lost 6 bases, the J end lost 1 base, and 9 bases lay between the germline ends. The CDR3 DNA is TGTGCCAGCTCTGAGGGACAGAACACTGAAGCTTTCTTT. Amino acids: CASSEGQNTEAFF. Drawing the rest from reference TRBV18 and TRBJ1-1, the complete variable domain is NAGVMQNPRHLVRRRGQEARLRCSPMKGHSHVYWYRQLPEEGLKFMVYLQKENIIDESGMPKERFSAEFPKEGPSILRIQQVVRGDSAAYFCASSEGQNTEAFFGQGTRLTVV.

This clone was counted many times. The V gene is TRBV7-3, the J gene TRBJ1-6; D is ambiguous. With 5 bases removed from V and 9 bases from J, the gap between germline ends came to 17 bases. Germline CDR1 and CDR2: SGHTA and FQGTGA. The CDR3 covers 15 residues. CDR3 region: CASSKDPNGGSPLHF. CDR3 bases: TGTGCCAGCAGCAAGGACCCAAACGGAGGTTCACCCCTCCACTTT.

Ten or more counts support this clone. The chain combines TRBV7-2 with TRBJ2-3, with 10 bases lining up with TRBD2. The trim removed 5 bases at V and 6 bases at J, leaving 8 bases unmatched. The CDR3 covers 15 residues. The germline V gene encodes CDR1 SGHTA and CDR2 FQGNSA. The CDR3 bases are TGTGCCAGCAGCCAGAGCGGGGGGGCCTTTGATACGCAGTATTTT. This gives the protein CASSQSGGAFDTQYF. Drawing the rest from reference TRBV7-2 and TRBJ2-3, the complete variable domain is GAGVSQSPSNKVTEKGKDVELRCDPISGHTALYWYRQSLGQGLEFLIYFQGNSAPDKSGLPSDRFSAERTGGSVSTLTIQRTQQEDSAVYLCASSQSGGAFDTQYFGPGTRLTVL.

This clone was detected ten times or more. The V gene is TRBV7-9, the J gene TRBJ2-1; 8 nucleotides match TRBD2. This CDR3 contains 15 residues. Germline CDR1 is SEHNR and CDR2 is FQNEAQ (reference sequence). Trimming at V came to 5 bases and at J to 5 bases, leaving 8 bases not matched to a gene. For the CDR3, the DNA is TGTGCCAGCAGCCTCGGGGGGGCGGGAAACAATGAGCAGTTCTTC. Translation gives CASSLGGAGNNEQFF.

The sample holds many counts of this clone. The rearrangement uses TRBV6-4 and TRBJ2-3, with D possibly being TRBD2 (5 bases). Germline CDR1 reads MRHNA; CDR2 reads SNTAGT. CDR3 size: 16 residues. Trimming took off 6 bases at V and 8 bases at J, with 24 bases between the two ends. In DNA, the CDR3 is TGTGCCAGCAGCCCTGAAGAGGCGGCGGGCACCGGTACGCAGTATTTT. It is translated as CASSPEEAAGTGTQYF.

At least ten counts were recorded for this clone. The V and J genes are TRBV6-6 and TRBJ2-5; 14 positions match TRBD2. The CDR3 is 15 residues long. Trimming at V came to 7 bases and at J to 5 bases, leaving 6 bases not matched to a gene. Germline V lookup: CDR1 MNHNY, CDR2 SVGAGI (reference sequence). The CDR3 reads CASTGLAGGRETQYF. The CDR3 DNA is TGTGCCAGCACTGGACTAGCGGGGGGACGGGAGACCCAGTACTTC.

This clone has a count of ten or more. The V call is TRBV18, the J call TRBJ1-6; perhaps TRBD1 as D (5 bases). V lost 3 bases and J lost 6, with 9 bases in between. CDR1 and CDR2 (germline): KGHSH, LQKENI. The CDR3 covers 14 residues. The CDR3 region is CASSPDRLNSPLHF. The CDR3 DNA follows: TGTGCCAGCTCACCTGACAGACTTAATTCACCCCTCCACTTT.

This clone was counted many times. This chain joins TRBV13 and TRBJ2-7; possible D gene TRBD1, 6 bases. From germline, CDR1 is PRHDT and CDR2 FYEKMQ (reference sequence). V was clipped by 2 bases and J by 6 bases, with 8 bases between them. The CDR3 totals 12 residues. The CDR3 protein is CASSLRDTEQYF. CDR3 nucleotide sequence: TGTGCCAGCAGCTTAAGGGACACCGAGCAGTACTTC.

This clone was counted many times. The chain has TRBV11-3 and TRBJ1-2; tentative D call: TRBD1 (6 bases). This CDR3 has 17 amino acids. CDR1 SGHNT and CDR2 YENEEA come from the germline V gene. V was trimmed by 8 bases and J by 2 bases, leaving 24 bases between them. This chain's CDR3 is CASARRGFLTENYGYTF. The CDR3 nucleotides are TGTGCCAGCGCACGTAGGGGGTTCCTCACAGAAAACTATGGCTACACCTTC. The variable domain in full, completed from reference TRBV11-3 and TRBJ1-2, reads EAGVVQSPRYKIIEKKQPVAFWCNPISGHNTLYWYLQNLGQGPELLIRYENEEAVDDSQLPKDRFSAERLKGVDSTLKIQPAELGDSAVYLCASARRGFLTENYGYTFGSGTRLTVV.

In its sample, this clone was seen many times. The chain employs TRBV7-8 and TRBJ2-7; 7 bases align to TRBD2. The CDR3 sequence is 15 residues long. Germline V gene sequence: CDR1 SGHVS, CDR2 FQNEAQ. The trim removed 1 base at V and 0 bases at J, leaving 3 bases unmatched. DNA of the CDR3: TGTGCCAGCAGCTTAGGAGCGGGAAGCTCCTACGAGCAGTACTTC. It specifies CASSLGAGSSYEQYF.

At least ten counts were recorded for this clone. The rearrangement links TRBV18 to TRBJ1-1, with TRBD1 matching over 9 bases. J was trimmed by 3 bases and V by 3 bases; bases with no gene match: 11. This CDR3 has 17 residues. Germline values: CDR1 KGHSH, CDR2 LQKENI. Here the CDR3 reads CASSPYIRDRADTEAFF. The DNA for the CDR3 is TGTGCCAGCTCACCTTACATCCGGGACAGGGCGGACACTGAAGCTTTCTTT.

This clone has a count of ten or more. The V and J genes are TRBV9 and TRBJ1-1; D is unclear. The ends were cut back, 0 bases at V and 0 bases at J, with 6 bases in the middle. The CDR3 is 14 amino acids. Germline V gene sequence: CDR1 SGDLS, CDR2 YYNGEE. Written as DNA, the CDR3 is TGTGCCAGCAGCGTAGCTTACATGAACACTGAAGCTTTCTTT. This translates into CASSVAYMNTEAFF.

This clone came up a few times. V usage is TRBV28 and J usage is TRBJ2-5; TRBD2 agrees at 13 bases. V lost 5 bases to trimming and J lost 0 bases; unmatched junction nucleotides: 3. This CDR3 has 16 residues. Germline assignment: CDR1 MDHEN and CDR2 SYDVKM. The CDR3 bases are TGTGCCAGCAGTATACTAGCGGGGGGGGACCAAGAGACCCAGTACTTC. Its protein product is CASSILAGGDQETQYF. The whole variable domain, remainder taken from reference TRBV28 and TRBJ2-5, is DVKVTQSSRYLVKRTGEKVFLECVQDMDHENMFWYRQDPGLGLRLIYFSYDVKMKEKGDIPEGYSVSREKKERFSLILESASTNQTSMYLCASSILAGGDQETQYFGPGTRLLVL.

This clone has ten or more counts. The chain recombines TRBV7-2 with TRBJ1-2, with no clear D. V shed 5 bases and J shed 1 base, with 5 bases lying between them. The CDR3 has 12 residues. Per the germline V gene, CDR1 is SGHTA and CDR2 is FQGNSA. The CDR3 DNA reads TGTGCCAGCAGCCCCCTTAACTATGGCTACACCTTC. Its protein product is CASSPLNYGYTF.

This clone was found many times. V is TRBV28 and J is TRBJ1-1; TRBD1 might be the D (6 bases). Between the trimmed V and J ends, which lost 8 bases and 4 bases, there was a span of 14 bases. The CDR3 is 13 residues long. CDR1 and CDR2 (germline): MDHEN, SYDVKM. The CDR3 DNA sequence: TGTGCCAGCCGACACAGGGTAGGCACTGAAGCTTTCTTT. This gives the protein CASRHRVGTEAFF.

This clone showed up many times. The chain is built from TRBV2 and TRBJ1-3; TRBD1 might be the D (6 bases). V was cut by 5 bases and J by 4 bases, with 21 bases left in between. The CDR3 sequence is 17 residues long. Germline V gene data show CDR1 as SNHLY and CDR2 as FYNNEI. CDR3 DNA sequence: TGTGCCAGCAGTCTTATCGGACAGTCTTTTACCGGAAACACCATATATTTT. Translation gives CASSLIGQSFTGNTIYF. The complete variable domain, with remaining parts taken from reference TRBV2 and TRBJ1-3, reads EPEVTQTPSHQVTQMGQEVILRCVPISNHLYFYWYRQILGQKVEFLVSFYNNEISEKSEIFDDQFSVERPDGSNFTLKIRSTKLEDSAMYFCASSLIGQSFTGNTIYFGEGSWLTVV.

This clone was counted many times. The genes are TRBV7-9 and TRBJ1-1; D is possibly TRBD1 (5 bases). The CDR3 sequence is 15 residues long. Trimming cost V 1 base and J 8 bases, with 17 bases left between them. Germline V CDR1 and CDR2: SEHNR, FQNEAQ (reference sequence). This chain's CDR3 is CASSLEFLGGLEAFF. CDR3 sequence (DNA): TGTGCCAGCAGCTTAGAGTTTCTGGGGGGACTGGAAGCTTTCTTT. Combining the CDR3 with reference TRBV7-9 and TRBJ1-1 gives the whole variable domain DTGVSQNPRHKITKRGQNVTFRCDPISEHNRLYWYRQTLGQGPEFLTYFQNEAQLEKSRLLSDRFSAERPKGSFSTLEIQRTEQGDSAMYLCASSLEFLGGLEAFFGQGTRLTVV.

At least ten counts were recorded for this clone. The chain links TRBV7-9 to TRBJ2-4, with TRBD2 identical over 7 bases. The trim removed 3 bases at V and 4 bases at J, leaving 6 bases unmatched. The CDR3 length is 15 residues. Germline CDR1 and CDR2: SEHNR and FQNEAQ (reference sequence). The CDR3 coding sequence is TGTGCCAGCAGCTTCGGCAGCGGGGAGAAAAACATTCAGTACTTC. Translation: CASSFGSGEKNIQYF.

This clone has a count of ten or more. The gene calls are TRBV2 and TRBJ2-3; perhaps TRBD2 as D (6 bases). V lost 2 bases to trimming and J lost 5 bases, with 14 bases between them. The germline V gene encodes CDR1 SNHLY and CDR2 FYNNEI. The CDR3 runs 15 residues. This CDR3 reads CASSERPGERDTQYF. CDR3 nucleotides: TGTGCCAGCAGTGAAAGACCGGGGGAGAGAGATACGCAGTATTTT.

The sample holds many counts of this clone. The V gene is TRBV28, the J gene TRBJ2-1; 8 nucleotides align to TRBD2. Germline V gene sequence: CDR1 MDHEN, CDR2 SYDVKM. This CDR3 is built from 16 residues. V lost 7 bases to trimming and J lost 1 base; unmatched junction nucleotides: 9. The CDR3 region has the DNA TGTGCCAGCACCCCCCCCGGGGGGGGATCCTACAATGAGCAGTTCTTC. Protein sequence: CASTPPGGGSYNEQFF.

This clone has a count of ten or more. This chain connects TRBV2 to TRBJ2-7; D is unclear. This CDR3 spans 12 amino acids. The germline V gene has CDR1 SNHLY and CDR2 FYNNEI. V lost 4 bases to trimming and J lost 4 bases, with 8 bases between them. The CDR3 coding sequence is TGTGCCAGCAGTGTACGGCGGTACGAGCAGTACTTC. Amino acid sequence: CASSVRRYEQYF.

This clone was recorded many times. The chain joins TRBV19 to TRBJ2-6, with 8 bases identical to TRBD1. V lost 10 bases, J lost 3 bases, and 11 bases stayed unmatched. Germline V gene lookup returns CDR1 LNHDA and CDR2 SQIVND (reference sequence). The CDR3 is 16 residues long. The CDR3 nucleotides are TGTGCCACCATGGACAGGGACACTTATGGGGCCAACGTCCTGACTTTC. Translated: CATMDRDTYGANVLTF.

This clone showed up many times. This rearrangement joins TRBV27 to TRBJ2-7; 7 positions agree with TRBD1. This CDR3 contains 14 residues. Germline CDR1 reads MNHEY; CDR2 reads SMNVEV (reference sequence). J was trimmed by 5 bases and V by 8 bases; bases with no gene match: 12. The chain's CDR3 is CASRRAGGRNEQYF. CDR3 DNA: TGTGCCAGCCGGCGAGCAGGGGGTAGGAACGAGCAGTACTTC.